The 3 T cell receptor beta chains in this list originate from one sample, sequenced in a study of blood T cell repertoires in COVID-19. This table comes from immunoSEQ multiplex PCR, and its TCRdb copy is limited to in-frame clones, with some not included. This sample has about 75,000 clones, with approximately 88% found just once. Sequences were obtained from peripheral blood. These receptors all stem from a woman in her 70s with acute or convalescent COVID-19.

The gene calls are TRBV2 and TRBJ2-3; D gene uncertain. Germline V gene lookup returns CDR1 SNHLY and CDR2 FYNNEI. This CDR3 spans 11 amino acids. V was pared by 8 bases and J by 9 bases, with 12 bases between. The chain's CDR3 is CASGPLRTQYF. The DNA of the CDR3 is TGTGCCAGCGGTCCTTTACGGACGCAGTATTTT.

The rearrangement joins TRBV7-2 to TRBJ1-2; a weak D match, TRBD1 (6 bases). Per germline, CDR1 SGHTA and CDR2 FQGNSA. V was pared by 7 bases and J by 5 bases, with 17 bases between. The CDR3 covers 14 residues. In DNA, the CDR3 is TGTGCCAGCACCCTACAGGGCAGAGGGTATGGCTACACCTTC. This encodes CASTLQGRGYGYTF.

The CDR3: CATSRGGQPPYGYTF. Here the CDR3 DNA reads TGTGCCACCAGCAGGGGGGGACAGCCCCCCTACGGCTACACCTTC. The chain combines TRBV15 with TRBJ1-2, with 7 bases lining up with TRBD1. CDR3 length equals 15 residues. The ends lost 3 bases at V and 8 bases at J; junction bases unmatched: 12. Germline assignment: CDR1 LNHNV and CDR2 YYDKDF (reference sequence).